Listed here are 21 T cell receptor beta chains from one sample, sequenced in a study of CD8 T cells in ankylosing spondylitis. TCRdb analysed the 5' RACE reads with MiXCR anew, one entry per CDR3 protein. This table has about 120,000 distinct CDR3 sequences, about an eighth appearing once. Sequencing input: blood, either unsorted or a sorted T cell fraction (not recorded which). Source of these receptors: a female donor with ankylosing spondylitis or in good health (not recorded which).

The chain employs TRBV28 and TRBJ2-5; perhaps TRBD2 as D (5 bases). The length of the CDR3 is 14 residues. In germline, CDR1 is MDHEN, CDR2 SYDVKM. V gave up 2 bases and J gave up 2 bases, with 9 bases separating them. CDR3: CASSLADFQETQYF. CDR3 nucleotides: TGTGCCAGCAGTTTAGCGGACTTTCAAGAGACCCAGTACTTC.

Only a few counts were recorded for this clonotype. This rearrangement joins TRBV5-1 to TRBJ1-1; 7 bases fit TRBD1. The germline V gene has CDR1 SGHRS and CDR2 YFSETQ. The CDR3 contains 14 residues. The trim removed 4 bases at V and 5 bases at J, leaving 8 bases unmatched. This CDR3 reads CASSPQGMGTEAFF. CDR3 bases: TGCGCCAGCAGCCCACAGGGGATGGGGACTGAAGCTTTCTTT. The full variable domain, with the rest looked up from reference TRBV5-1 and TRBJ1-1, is KAGVTQTPRYLIKTRGQQVTLSCSPISGHRSVSWYQQTPGQGLQFLFEYFSETQRNKGNFPGRFSGRQFSNSRSEMNVSTLELGDSALYLCASSPQGMGTEAFFGQGTRLTVV.

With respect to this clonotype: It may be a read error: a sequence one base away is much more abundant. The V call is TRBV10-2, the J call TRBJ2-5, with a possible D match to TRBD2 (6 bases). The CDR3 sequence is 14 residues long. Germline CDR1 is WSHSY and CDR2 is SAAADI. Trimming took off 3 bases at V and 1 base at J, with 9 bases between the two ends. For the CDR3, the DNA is TGCGCCAGCAGTGACAAGGGAGGCCAAGAGACCCAGTACTTC. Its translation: CASSDKGGQETQYF.

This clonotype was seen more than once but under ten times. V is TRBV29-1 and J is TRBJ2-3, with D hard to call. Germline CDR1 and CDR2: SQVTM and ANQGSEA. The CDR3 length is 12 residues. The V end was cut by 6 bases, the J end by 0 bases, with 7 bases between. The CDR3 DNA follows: TGCAGCGTCTCGCCTAGCACAGATACGCAGTATTTT. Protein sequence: CSVSPSTDTQYF.

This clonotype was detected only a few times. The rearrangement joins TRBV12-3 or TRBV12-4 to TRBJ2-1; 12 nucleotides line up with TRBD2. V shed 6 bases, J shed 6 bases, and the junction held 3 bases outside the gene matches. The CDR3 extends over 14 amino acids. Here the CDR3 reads CASRPSGGANEQFF. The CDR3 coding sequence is TGTGCCAGCAGACCTAGCGGGGGGGCCAATGAGCAGTTCTTC.

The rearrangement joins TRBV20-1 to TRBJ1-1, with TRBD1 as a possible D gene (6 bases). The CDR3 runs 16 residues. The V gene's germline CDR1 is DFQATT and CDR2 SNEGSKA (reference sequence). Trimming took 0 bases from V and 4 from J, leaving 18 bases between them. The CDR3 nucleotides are TGCAGTGCTAGAGATTTTGCGACGGGGGCCTCCACTGAAGCTTTCTTT. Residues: CSARDFATGASTEAFF.

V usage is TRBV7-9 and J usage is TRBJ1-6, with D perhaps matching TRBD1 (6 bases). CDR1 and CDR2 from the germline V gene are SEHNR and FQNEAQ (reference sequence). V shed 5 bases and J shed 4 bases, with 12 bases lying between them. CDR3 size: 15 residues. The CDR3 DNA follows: TGTGCCAGCAGCAGGGGGACGCCGTATAATTCACCCCTCCACTTT. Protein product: CASSRGTPYNSPLHF.

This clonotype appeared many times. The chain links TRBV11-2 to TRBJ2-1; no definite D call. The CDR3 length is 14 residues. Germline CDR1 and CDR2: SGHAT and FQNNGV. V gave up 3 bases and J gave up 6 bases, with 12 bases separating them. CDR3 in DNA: TGTGCCAGCAGCTTTCCCCAGAGAATCAATGAGCAGTTCTTC. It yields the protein CASSFPQRINEQFF.

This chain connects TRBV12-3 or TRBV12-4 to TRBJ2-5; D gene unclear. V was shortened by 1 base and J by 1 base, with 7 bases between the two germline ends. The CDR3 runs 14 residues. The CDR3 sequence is CASSLGLIQETQYF. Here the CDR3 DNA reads TGTGCCAGCAGTTTAGGGCTTATCCAAGAGACCCAGTACTTC.

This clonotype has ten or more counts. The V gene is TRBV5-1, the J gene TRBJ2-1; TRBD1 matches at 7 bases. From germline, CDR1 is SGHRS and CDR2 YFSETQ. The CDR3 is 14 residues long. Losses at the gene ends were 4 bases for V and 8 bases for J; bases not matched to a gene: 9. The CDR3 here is CASSVGQVDHEQFF. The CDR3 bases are TGCGCCAGCAGCGTAGGACAGGTAGATCATGAGCAGTTCTTC.

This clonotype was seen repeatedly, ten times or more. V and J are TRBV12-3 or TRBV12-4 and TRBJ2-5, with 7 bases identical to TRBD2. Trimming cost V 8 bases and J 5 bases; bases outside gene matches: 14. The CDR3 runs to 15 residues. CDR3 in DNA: TGTGCCAGCGTCAGCGGGGCTATCGGGGTCGAGACCCAGTACTTC. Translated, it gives CASVSGAIGVETQYF.

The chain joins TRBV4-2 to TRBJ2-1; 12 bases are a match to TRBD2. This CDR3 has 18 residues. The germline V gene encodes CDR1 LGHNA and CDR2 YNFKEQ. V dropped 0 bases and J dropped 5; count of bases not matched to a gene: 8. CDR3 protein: CASSQDARLAGEHNEQFF. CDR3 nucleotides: TGTGCCAGCAGCCAAGATGCCAGACTAGCGGGAGAGCACAATGAGCAGTTCTTC.

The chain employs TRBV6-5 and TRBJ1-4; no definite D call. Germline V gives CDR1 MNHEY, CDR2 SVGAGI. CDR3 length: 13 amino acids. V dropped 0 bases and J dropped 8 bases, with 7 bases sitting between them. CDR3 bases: TGTGCCAGCAGTTACTCGACGGGGGAAAAACTGTTTTTT. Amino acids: CASSYSTGEKLFF.

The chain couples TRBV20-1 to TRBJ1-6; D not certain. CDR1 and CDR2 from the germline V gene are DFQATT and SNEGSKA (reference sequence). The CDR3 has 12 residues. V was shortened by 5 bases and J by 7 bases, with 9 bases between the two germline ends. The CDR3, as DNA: TGCAGTGCTTCCGGGAACAATTCACCCCTCCACTTT. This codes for CSASGNNSPLHF.

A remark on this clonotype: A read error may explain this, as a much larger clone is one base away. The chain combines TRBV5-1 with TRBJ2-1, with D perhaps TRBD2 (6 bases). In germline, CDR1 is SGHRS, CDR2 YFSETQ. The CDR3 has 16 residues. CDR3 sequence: CASSLEAGSSCNEQFF. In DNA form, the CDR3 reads TGCGCCAGCAGCTTGGAGGCGGGGAGCTCCTGCAATGAGCAGTTCTTC.

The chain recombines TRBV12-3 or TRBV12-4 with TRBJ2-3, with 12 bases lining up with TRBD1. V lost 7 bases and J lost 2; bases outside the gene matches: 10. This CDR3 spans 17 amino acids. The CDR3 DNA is TGTGCCAGCAAGAAACTGGGACAGGGGGCAATCACAGATACGCAGTATTTT. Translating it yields CASKKLGQGAITDTQYF.

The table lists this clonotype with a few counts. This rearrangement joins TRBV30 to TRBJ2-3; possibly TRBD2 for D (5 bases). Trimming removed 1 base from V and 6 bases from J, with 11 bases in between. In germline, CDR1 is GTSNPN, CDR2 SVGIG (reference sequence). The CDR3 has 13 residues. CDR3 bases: TGTGCCTGGAGTGGTGCTAGCCTCGATACGCAGTATTTT. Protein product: CAWSGASLDTQYF.

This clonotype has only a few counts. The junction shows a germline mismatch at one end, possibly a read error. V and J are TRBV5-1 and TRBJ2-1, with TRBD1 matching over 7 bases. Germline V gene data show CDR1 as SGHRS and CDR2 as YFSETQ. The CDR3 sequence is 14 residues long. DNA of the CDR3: TGCGCCAGCAGCTTGGACAGGGGCTACGATGAGCAGTTCTTC. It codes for CASSLDRGYDEQFF. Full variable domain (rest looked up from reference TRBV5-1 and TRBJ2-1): KAGVTQTPRYLIKTRGQQVTLSCSPISGHRSVSWYQQTPGQGLQFLFEYFSETQRNKGNFPGRFSGRQFSNSRSEMNVSTLELGDSALYLCASSLDRGYDEQFFGPGTRLTVL.

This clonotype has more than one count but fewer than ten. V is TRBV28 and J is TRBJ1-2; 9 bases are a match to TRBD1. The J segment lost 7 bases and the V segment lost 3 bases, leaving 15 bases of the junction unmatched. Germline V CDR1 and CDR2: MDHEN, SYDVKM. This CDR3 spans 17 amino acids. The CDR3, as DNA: TGTGCCAGCAGTTTTTCAACTTTCCGGGACAGGGCAAGTGGCTACACCTTC. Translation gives CASSFSTFRDRASGYTF.

CDR3 in amino acids: CASSPSFREQYF. The DNA of the CDR3 is TGTGCCAGCAGCCCAAGCTTCAGGGAGCAGTACTTC. The V and J genes are TRBV12-3 or TRBV12-4 and TRBJ2-7; D ambiguous. The germline V and J ends were trimmed by 6 bases and 7 bases, with 13 bases remaining between them. The CDR3 is 12 residues long.

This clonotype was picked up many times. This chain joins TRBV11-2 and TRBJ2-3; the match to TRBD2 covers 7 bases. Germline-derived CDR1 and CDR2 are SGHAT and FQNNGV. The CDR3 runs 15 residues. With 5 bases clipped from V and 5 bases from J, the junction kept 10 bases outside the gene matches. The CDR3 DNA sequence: TGTGCCAGCAGCGTAAATTCAGGGAGGGGAGATACGCAGTATTTT. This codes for CASSVNSGRGDTQYF.